A selection of T cell receptor beta chains follows, all from one sample in a study of T cell repertoires in cytomegalovirus infection. TCRdb reprocessed the reads via MiXCR and lists one record per CDR3 protein. The data hold approximately 290,000 distinct CDR3 sequences, with roughly 25% observed a single time. The specimen sequenced was PBMCs. The receptors originated from a human donor in good health (CMV status not recorded). Some clones in this sample may be carry-over from other donors' samples. CDR3s leave out the opening cysteine and the closing phenylalanine or tryptophan. The order of the fields is V gene, J gene, CDR3 protein.

v_call: TRBV6-2/TRBV6-3
j_call: TRBJ2-7
cdr3_aa: ASSLTVVSYEQY

v_call: TRBV5-1
j_call: TRBJ1-2
cdr3_aa: ASSLSGVLQYGYT

v_call: TRBV7-2
j_call: TRBJ1-5
cdr3_aa: ASSSGPLRAQH

v_call: TRBV7-8
j_call: TRBJ2-4
cdr3_aa: ASSLDTFRTGGKNIQY

v_call: TRBV7-2
j_call: TRBJ1-1
cdr3_aa: ASSLGGQSTEAF

v_call: TRBV7-2
j_call: TRBJ2-3
cdr3_aa: ASSLSEGTDTQY

v_call: TRBV5-4
j_call: TRBJ2-1
cdr3_aa: ASSPGGDIIEQF

v_call: TRBV28
j_call: TRBJ2-7
cdr3_aa: ASSWRTPSYEQY

v_call: TRBV7-9
j_call: TRBJ1-5
cdr3_aa: ASSWDNQPQH

v_call: TRBV11-3
j_call: TRBJ2-1
cdr3_aa: ASSTSGRINEQF

v_call: TRBV7-2
j_call: TRBJ2-3
cdr3_aa: ASSLGTATDTQY

v_call: TRBV7-2
j_call: TRBJ2-3
cdr3_aa: ASSPPGPTDTQY

v_call: TRBV28
j_call: TRBJ1-1
cdr3_aa: ASSPAVGAGGTEAF

v_call: TRBV4-3
j_call: TRBJ2-3
cdr3_aa: ASSSSPWLAGTVRTDTQY

v_call: TRBV18
j_call: TRBJ1-1
cdr3_aa: ASSDGPRVAF

v_call: TRBV28
j_call: TRBJ1-2
cdr3_aa: ASSPGGATRYGYT

v_call: TRBV7-9
j_call: TRBJ2-5
cdr3_aa: ASSLDLKEETQY

v_call: TRBV25-1
j_call: TRBJ2-6
cdr3_aa: ASVISGANVLT

v_call: TRBV5-6
j_call: TRBJ1-6
cdr3_aa: ASSLGVRVIRTLH

v_call: TRBV7-2
j_call: TRBJ2-1
cdr3_aa: ASSLAGVAYNEQF

v_call: TRBV27
j_call: TRBJ2-7
cdr3_aa: ASSPTGPVNWEQY

v_call: TRBV28
j_call: TRBJ2-2
cdr3_aa: ATLSQYTGELF

v_call: TRBV9
j_call: TRBJ2-1
cdr3_aa: ASSPRVIAEIYNEQF